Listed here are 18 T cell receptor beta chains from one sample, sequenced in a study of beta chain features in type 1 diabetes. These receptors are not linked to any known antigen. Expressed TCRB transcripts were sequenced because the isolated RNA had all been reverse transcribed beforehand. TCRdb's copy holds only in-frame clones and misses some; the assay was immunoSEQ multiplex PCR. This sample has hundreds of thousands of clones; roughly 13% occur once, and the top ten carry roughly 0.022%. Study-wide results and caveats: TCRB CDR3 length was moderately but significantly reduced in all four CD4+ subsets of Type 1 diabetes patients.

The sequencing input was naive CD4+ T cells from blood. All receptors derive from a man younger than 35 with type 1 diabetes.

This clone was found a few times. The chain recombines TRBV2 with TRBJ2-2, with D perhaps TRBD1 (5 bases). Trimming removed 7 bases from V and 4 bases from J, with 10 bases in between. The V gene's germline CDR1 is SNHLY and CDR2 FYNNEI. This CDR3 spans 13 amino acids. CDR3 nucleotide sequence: TGTGCCAGCACATCGGACATCACCGGGGAGCTGTTTTTT. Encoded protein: CASTSDITGELFF. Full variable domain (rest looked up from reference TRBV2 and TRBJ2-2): EPEVTQTPSHQVTQMGQEVILRCVPISNHLYFYWYRQILGQKVEFLVSFYNNEISEKSEIFDDQFSVERPDGSNFTLKIRSTKLEDSAMYFCASTSDITGELFFGEGSRLTVL.

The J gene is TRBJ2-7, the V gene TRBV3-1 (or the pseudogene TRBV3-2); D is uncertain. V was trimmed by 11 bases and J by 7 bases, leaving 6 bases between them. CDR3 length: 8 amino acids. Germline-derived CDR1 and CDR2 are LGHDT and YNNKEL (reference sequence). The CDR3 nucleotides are TGTGCCCCCCAGGAGCAGTACTTC. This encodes CAPQEQYF.

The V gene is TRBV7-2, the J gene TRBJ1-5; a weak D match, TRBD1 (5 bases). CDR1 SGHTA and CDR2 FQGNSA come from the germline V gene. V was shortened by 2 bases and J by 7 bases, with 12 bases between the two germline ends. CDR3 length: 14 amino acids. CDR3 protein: CASSLLGDQQPQHF. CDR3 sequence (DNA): TGTGCCAGCAGCTTATTGGGGGACCAGCAGCCCCAGCATTTT.

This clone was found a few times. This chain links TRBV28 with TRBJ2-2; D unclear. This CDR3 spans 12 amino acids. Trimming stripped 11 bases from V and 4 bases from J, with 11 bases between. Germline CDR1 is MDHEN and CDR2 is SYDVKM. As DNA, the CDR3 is TGTGCCGCCAACAGCCCCACCGGGGAGCTGTTTTTT. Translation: CAANSPTGELFF.

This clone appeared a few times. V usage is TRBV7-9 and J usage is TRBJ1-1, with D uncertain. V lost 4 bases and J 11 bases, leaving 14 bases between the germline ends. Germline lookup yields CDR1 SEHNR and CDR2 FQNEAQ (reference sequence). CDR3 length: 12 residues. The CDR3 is CASSSPWGWAFF. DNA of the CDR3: TGTGCCAGCAGCTCCCCTTGGGGATGGGCTTTCTTT.

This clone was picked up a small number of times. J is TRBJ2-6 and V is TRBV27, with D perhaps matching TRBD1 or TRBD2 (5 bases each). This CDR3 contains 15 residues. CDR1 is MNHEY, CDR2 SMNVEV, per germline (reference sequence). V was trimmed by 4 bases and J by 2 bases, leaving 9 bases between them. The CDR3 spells CASSSLGAGANVLTF. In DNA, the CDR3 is TGTGCCAGCAGTTCCCTGGGGGCTGGGGCCAACGTCCTGACTTTC.

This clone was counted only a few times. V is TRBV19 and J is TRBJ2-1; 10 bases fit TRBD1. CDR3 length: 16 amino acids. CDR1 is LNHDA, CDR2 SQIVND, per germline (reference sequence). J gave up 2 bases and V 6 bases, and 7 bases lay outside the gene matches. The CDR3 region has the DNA TGTGCCAGTAGCAGACCGGGACAGGGGACCTACAATGAGCAGTTCTTC. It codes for CASSRPGQGTYNEQFF.

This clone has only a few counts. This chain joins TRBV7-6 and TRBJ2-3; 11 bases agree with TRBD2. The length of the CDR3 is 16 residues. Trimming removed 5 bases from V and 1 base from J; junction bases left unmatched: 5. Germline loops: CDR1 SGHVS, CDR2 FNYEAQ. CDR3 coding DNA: TGTGCCAGCAGCCTATCGACTAGCGGGGGCACAGATACGCAGTATTTT. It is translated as CASSLSTSGGTDTQYF.

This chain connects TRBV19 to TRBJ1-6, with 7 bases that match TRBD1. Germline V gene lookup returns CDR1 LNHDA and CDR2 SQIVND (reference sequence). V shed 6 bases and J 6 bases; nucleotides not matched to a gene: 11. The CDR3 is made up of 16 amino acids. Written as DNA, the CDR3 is TGTGCCAGTAGCAATACCGCGGACAGGAGTAATTCACCCCTCCACTTT. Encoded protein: CASSNTADRSNSPLHF.

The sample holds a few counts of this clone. CDR3 protein: CASKRGDPTDTQYF. In DNA, the CDR3 is TGCGCCAGCAAGCGGGGGGACCCCACAGATACGCAGTATTTT. The V and J genes are TRBV10-2 and TRBJ2-3; 9 bases match TRBD2. Germline CDR1 WSHSY, CDR2 SAAADI. The length of the CDR3 is 14 residues. The V segment lost 7 bases and the J segment 2 bases; nucleotides outside the gene matches: 4.

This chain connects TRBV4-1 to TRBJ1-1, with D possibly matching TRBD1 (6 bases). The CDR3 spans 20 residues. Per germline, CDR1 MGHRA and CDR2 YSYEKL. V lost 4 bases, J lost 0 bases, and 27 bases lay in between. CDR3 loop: CASSPMGPGRGFGMNTEAFF. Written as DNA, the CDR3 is TGCGCCAGCAGCCCCATGGGACCGGGCAGGGGATTTGGGATGAACACTGAAGCTTTCTTT.

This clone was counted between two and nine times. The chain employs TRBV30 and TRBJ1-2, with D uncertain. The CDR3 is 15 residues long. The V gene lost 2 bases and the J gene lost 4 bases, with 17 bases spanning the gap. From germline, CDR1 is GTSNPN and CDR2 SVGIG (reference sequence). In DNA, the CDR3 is TGTGCCTGGAGTAAAGAGCCGGGGAGGGTCTATGGCTACACCTTC. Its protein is CAWSKEPGRVYGYTF.

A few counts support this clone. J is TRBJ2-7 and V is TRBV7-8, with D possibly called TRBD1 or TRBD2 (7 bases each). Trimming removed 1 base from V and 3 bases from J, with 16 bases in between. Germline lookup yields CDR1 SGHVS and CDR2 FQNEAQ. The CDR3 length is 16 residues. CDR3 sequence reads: CASSLGAAGGVYEQYF. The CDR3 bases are TGTGCCAGCAGCTTAGGGGCGGCAGGGGGGGTCTACGAGCAGTACTTC. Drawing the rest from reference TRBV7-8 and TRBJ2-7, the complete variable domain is GAGVSQSPRYKVAKRGQDVALRCDPISGHVSLFWYQQALGQGPEFLTYFQNEAQLDKSGLPSDRFFAERPEGSVSTLKIQRTQQEDSAVYLCASSLGAAGGVYEQYFGPGTRLTVT.

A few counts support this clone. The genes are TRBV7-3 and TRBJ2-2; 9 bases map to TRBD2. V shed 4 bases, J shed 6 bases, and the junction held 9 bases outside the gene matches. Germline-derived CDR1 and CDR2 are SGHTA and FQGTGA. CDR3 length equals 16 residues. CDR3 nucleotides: TGTGCCAGCAGCTCTCTAGCGGGGTTCGCTCCCGGGGAGCTGTTTTTT. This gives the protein CASSSLAGFAPGELFF.

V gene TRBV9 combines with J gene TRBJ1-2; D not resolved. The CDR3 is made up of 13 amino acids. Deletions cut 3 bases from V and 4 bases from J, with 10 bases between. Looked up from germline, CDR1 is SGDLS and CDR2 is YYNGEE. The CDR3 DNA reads TGTGCCAGCAGCGAGCGGGCAGGCTATGGCTACACCTTC. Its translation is CASSERAGYGYTF.

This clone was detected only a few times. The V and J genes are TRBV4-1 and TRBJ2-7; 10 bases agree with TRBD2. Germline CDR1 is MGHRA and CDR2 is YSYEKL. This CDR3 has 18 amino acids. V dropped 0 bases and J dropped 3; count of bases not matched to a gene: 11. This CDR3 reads CASSQDHSRASGGYEQYF. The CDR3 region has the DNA TGCGCCAGCAGCCAAGACCACAGTCGGGCTAGCGGGGGCTACGAGCAGTACTTC.

This CDR3 is CASGPGTGDWETQYF. CDR3 sequence (DNA): TGTGCTAGTGGCCCCGGGACAGGGGACTGGGAGACCCAGTACTTC. The V gene is TRBV12-5, the J gene TRBJ2-5; TRBD1 agrees at 10 bases. Germline V gene sequence: CDR1 LGHNT, CDR2 FRNRAP. Trimming removed 6 bases from V and 5 bases from J; junction bases left unmatched: 9. The CDR3 has 15 residues.

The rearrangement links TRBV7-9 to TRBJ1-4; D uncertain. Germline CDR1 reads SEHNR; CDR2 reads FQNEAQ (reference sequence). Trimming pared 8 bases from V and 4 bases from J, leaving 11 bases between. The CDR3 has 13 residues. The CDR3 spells CASGGDFNEKLFF. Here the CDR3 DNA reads TGTGCCAGCGGAGGAGACTTTAATGAAAAACTGTTTTTT.